This T cell receptor (beta chain) was identified in a study of CD8 T cells in ankylosing spondylitis. General study findings and limits: It was reported that disease-linked clones were significantly enriched in matched ankylosing spondylitis synovial fluid. A TCR beta motif of seven or eight highly homologous variants appeared characteristic of ankylosing spondylitis blood. Disease-linked clones proved CD8+ and comparatively uncommon in peripheral blood.

A quantitative 5'-RACE method, one with molecular barcodes, was used to make TCR beta libraries. TCRdb passed the 5' RACE reads through MiXCR, listing each CDR3 protein once. The data show around 540,000 distinct CDR3 sequences, roughly an eighth seen once. This clonotype came up once. Its matching antigen is unknown. The sequence derives from a male donor with ankylosing spondylitis. The specimen was blood, either unsorted or a sorted T cell fraction (not recorded which).

As DNA, the CDR3 is TGCGCCAGTCGACTAGCGGGGGACTACGAGCAGTACTTC. Amino acid sequence: CASRLAGDYEQYF. This chain connects TRBV5-1 to TRBJ2-7; TRBD2 agrees at 12 bases. V was clipped by 8 bases and J by 3 bases; unmatched bases: 3. This CDR3 comprises 13 residues. Germline CDR1 SGHRS, CDR2 YFSETQ.